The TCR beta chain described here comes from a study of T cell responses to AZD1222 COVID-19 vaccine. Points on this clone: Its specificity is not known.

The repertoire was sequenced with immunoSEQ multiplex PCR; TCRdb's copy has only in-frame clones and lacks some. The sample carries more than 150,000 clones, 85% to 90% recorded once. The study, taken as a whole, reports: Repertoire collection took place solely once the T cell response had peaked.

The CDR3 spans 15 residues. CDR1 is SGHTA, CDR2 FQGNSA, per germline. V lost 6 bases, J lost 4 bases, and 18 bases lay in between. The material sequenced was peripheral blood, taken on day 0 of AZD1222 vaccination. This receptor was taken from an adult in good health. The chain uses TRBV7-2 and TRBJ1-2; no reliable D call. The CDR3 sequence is CASRTQEGRPYGYTF. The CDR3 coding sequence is TGTGCCAGCAGAACTCAAGAAGGGAGGCCCTATGGCTACACCTTC.